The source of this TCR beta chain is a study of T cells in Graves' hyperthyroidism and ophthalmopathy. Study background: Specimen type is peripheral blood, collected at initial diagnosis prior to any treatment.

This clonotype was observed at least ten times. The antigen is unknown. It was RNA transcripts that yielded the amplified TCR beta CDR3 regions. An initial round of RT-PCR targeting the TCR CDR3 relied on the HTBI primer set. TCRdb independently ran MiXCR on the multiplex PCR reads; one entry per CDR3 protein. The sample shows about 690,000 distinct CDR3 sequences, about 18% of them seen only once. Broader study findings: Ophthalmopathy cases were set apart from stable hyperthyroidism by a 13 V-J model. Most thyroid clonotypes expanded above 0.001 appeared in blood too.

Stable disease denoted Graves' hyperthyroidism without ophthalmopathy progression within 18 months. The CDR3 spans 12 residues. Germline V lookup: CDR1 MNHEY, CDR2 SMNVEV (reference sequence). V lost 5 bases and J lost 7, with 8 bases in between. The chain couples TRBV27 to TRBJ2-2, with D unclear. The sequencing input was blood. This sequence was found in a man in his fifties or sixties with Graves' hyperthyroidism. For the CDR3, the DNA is TGTGCCAGCAGTCCATATAACGGGGAGCTGTTTTTT. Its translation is CASSPYNGELFF.